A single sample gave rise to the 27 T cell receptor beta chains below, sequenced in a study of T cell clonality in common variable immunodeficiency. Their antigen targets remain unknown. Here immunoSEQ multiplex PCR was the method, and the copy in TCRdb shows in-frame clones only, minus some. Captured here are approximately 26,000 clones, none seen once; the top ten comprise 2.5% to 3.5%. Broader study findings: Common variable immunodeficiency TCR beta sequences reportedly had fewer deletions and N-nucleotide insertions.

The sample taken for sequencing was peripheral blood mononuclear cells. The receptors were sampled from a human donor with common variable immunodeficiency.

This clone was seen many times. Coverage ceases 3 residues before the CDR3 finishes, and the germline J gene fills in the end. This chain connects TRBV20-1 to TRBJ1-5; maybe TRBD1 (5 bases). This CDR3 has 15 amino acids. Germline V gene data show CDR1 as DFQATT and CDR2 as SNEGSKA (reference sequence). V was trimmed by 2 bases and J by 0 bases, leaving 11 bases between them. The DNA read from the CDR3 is TGCAGTGCTAGAAAGGGGCCATATAGCAATCAGCCC. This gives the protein CSARKGPYSNQP. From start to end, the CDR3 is CSARKGPYSNQPQHF.

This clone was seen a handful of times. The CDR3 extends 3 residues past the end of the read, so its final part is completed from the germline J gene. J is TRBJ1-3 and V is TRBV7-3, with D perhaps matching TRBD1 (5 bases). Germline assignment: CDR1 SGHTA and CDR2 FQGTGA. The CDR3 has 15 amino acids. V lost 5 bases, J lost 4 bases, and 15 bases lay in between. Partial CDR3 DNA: TGTGCCAGCAGCCCAACGGGGGGATTAGGAAACACC. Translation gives CASSPTGGLGNT. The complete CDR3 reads CASSPTGGLGNTIYF.

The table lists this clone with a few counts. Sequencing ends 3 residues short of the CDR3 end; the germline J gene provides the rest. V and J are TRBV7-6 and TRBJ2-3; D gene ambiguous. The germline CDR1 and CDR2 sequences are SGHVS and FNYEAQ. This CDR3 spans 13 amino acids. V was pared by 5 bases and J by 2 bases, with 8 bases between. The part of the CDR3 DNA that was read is TGTGCCAGCAGCCTTAGCCCCACAGATACG. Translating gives CASSLSPTDT. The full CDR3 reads CASSLSPTDTQYF.

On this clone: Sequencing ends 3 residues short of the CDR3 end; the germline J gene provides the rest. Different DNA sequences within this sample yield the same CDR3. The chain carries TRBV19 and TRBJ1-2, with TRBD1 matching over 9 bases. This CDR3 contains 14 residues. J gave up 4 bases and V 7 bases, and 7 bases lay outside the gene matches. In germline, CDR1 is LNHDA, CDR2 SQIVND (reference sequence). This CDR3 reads CASTPGQGPYGYTF. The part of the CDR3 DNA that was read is TGTGCCAGTACCCCGGGACAGGGACCCTATGGC.

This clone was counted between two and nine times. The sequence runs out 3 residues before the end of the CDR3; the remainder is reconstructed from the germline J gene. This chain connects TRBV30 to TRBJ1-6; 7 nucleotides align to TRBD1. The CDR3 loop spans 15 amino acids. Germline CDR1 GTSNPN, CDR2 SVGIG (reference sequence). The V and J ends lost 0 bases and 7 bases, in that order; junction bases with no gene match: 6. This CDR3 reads CAWSVLQGRNSPLHF. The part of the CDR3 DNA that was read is TGTGCCTGGAGTGTACTACAGGGGAGGAATTCACCC.

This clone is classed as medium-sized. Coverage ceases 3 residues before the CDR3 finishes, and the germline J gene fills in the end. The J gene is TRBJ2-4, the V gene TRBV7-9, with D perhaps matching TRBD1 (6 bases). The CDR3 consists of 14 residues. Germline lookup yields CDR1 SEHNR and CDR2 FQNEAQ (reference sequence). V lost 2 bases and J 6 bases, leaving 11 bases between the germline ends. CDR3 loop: CASSLNLQGNIQYF. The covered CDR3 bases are TGTGCCAGCAGCTTAAACCTACAGGGAAACATT.

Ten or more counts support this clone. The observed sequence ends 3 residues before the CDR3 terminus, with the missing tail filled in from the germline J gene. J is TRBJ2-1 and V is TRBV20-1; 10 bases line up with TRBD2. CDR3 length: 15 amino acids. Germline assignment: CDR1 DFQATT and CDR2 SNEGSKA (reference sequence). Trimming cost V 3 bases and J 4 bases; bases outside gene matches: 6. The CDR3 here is CSARTTSGVYNEQFF. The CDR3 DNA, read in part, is TGCAGTGCTAGGACTACTAGCGGGGTTTACAATGAG.

The CDR3 loop reads CACRFSGNTIYF. The part of the CDR3 DNA that was read is TGTGCCTGTCGGTTCTCTGGAAACACC. The chain employs TRBV30 and TRBJ1-3; D unclear. From the germline J gene comes the end of the CDR3, since the read stops 3 residues before it. This CDR3 contains 12 residues. V lost 6 bases and J lost 0, with 6 bases in between. CDR1 and CDR2 (germline): GTSNPN, SVGIG (reference sequence).

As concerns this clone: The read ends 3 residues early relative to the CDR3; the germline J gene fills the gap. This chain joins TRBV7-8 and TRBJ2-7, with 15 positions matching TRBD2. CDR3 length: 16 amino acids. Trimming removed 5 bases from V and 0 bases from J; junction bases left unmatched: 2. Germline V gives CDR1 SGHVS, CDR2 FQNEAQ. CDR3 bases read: TGTGCCAGCAGCGGGACTAGCGGGGGGACCTCCTACGAG. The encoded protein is CASSGTSGGTSYE. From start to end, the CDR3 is CASSGTSGGTSYEQYF.

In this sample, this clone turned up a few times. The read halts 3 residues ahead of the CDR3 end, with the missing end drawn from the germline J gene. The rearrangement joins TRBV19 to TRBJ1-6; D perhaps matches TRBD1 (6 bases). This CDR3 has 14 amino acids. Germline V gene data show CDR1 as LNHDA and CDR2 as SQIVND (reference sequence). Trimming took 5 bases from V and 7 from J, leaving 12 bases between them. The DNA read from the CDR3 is TGTGCCAGTAGTCCCCGGACAGAGAATTCACCC. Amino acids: CASSPRTENSP. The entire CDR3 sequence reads CASSPRTENSPLHF. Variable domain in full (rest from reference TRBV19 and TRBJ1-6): DGGITQSPKYLFRKEGQNVTLSCEQNLNHDAMYWYRQDPGQGLRLIYYSQIVNDFQKGDIAEGYSVSREKKESFPLTVTSAQKNPTAFYLCASSPRTENSPLHFGNGTRLTVT.

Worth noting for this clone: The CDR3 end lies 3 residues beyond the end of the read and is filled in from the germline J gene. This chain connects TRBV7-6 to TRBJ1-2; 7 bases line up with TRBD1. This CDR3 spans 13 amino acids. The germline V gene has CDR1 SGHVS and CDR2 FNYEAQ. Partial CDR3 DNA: TGTGCCAGCAGCCCCCGGGACAGAGAAGGC. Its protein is CASSPRDREG. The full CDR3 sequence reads CASSPRDREGYTF.

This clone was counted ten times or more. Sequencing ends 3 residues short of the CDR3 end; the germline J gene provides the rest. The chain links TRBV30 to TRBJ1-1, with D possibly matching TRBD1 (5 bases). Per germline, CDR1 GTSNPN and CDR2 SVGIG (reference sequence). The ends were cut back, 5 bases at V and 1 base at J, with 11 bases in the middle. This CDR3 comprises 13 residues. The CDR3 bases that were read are TGTGCCTGGGCCCGAGACAGGAACACTGAA. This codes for CAWARDRNTE. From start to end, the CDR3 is CAWARDRNTEAFF.

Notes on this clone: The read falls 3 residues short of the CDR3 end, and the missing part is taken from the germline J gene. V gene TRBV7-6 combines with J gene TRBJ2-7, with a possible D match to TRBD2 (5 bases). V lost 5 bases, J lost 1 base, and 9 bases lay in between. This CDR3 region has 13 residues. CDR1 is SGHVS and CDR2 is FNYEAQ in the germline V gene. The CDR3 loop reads CASSRRGSYEQYF. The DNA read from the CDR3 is TGTGCCAGCAGCCGACGGGGATCCTACGAG.

CDR3 bases read: TGTGCCAGCAGCTTAGAGTCTCTGGGGCCCGAG. This sequence encodes CASSLESLGPE. The entire CDR3 protein reads CASSLESLGPEQYF. The rearrangement joins TRBV7-9 to TRBJ2-7; D is perhaps TRBD1 (5 bases). The read comes to an end 3 residues before the CDR3 does, leaving the germline J gene to fill in the end. Deletions cut 1 base from V and 6 bases from J, with 13 bases between. Germline V gene lookup returns CDR1 SEHNR and CDR2 FQNEAQ (reference sequence). The CDR3 totals 14 residues.

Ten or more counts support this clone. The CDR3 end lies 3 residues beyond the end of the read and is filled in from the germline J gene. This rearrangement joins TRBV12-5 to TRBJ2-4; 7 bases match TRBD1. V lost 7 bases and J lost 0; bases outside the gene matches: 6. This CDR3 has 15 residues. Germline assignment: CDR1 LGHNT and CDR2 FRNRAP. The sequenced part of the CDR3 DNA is TGTGCTAGTGCCCAGGGGGATCTAGCCAAAAACATT. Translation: CASAQGDLAKNI. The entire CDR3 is CASAQGDLAKNIQYF.

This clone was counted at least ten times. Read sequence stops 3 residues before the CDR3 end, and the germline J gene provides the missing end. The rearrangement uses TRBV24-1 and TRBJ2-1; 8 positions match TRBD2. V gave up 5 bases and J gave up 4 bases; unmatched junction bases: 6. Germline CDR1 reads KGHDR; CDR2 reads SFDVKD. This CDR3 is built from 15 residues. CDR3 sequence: CATSAAGGVYNEQFF. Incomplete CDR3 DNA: TGTGCCACCAGTGCGGCGGGGGGAGTTTACAATGAG.

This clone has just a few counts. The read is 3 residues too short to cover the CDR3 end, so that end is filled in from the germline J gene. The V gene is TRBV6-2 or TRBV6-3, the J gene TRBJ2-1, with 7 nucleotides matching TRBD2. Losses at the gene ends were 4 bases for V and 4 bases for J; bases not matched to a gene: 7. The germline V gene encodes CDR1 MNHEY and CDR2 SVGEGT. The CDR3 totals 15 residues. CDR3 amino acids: CASSFRPSGYNEQFF. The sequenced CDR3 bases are TGTGCCAGCAGTTTTCGGCCTAGCGGTTACAATGAG.

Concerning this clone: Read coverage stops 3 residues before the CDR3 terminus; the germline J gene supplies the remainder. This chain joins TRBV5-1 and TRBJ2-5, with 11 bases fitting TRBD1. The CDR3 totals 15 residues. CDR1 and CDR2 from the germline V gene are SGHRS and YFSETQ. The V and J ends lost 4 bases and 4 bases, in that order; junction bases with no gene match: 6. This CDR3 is CASSRTGGLGETQYF. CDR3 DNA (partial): TGCGCCAGCAGCCGGACAGGGGGCTTGGGAGAGACC.

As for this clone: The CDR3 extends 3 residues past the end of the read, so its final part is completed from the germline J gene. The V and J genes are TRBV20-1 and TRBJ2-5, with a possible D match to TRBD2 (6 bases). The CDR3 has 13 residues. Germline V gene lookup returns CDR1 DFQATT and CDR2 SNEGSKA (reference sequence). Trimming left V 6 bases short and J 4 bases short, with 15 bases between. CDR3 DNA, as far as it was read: TGCAGTGCAATCTACGGGGAGGTAGAGACC. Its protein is CSAIYGEVET. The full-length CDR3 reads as CSAIYGEVETQYF.

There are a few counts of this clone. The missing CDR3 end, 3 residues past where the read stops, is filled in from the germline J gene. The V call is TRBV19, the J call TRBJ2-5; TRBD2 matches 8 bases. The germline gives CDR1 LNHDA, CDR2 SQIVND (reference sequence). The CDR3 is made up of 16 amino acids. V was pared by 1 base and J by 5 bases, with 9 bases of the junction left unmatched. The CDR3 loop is CASSIGRGLADETQYF. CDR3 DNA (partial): TGTGCCAGTAGTATAGGTCGAGGACTAGCAGATGAGACC.

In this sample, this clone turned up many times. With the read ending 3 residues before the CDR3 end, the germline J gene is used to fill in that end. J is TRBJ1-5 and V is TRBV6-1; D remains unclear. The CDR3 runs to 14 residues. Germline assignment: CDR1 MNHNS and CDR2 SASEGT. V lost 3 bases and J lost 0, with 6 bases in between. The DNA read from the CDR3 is TGTGCCAGCAGTGACAGATATAGCAATCAGCCC. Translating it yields CASSDRYSNQP. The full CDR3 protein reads CASSDRYSNQPQHF.

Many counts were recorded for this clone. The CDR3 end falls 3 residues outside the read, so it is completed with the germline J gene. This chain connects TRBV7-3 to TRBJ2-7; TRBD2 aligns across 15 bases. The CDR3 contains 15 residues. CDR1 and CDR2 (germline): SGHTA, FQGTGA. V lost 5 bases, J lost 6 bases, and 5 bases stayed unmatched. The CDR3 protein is CASSPGLAGGREQYF. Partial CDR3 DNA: TGTGCCAGCAGCCCAGGACTAGCGGGGGGGCGCGAG.

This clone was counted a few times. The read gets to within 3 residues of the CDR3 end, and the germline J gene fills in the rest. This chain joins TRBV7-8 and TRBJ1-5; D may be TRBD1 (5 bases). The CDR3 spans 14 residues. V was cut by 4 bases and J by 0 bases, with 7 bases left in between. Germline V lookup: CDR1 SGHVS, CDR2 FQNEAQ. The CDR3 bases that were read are TGTGCCAGCAGCTCAGACAGTAGCAATCAGCCC. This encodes CASSSDSSNQP. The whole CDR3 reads CASSSDSSNQPQHF. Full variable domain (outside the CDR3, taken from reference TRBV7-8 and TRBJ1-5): GAGVSQSPRYKVAKRGQDVALRCDPISGHVSLFWYQQALGQGPEFLTYFQNEAQLDKSGLPSDRFFAERPEGSVSTLKIQRTQQEDSAVYLCASSSDSSNQPQHFGDGTRLSIL.

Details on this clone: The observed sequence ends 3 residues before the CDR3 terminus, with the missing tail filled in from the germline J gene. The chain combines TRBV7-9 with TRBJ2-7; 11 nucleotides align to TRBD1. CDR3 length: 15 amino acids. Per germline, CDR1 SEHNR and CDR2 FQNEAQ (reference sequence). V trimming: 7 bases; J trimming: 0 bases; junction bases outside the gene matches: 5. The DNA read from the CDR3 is TGTGCCAGCATCCTTGGACAGGGGGCCTCCTACGAG. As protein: CASILGQGASYE. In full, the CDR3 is CASILGQGASYEQYF.

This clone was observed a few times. The CDR3: CASSLGGGTYEQYF. Incomplete CDR3 DNA: TGTGCCAGCAGCTTAGGGGGCGGTACCTACGAG. The chain joins TRBV7-8 to TRBJ2-7; a possible D gene is TRBD1 (5 bases). The read stops 3 residues short of the end of the CDR3; the missing end is completed from the germline J gene. The CDR3 is 14 amino acids. V was pared by 1 base and J by 2 bases, with 9 bases between. The germline gives CDR1 SGHVS, CDR2 FQNEAQ.

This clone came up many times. The covered CDR3 bases are TGTGCCAGCAGCCCCACTGGAGGTGGGGGACTACCCACAGATACG. It encodes CASSPTGGGGLPTDT. The entire CDR3 is CASSPTGGGGLPTDTQYF. The chain links TRBV4-2 to TRBJ2-3, with 7 positions matching TRBD2. The read terminates 3 residues ahead of where the CDR3 ends, so the germline J gene completes it. Germline V CDR1 and CDR2: LGHNA, YNFKEQ. The J segment lost 2 bases and the V segment lost 4 bases, leaving 15 bases of the junction unmatched. CDR3 length: 18 residues.

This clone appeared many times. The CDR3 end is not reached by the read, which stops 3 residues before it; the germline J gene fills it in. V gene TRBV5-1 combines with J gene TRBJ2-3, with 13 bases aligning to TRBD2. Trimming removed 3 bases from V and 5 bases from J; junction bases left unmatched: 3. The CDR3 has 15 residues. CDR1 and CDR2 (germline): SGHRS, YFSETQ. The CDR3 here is CASSSGLAGEDTQYF. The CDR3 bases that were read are TGCGCCAGCAGCTCCGGACTAGCGGGGGAAGATACG.